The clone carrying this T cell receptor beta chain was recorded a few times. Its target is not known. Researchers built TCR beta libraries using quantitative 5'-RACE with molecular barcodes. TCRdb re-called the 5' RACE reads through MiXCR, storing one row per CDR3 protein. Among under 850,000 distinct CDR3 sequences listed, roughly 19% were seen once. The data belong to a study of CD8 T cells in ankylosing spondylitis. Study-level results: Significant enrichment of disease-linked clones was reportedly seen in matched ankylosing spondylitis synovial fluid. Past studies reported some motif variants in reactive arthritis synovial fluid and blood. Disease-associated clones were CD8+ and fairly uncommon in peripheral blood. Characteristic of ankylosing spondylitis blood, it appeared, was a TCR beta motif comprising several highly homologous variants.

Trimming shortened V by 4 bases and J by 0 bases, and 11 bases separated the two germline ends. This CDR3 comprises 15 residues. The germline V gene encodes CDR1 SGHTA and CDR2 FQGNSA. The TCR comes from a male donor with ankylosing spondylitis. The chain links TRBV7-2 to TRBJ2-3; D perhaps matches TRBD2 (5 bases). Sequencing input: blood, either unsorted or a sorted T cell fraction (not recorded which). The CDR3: CASSSYGSSTDTQYF. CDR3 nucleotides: TGTGCCAGCAGCTCCTATGGGAGCAGCACAGATACGCAGTATTTT.